Listed below are T cell receptor beta chains from one sample, sequenced in a study of blood T cell repertoires in COVID-19. TCRdb's table, derived via immunoSEQ multiplex PCR, lists solely in-frame clones and lacks some. The sample includes 250,000 to 300,000 clones, roughly 88% of them seen just once. Input material: peripheral blood. Every receptor here comes from a woman in her 30s who had recovered from COVID-19. The CDR3 runs from the conserved cysteine through the conserved F or W.

CDR3 protein: CASSQVLPGQGVPYEQYF
J gene: TRBJ2-7
CDR3 length: 18
V gene: TRBV3-1/TRBV3-2

CDR3 protein: CASTPRGVRDTQYF
J gene: TRBJ2-3
CDR3 length: 14
V gene: TRBV5-8

CDR3 protein: CASSQSWEWDEKLFF
J gene: TRBJ1-4
CDR3 length: 15
V gene: TRBV23-1

CDR3 protein: CASSSHRDRGTDTQYF
J gene: TRBJ2-3
CDR3 length: 16
V gene: TRBV5-8

CDR3 protein: CASSKVDRFGNSPLHF
J gene: TRBJ1-6
CDR3 length: 16
V gene: TRBV21-1

CDR3 protein: CATHPTGGDSPLHF
J gene: TRBJ1-6
CDR3 length: 14
V gene: TRBV10-3

CDR3 protein: CASSYSSGNTIYF
J gene: TRBJ1-3
CDR3 length: 13
V gene: TRBV2

CDR3 protein: CASNVPGQGLREKLFF
J gene: TRBJ1-4
CDR3 length: 16
V gene: TRBV2

CDR3 protein: CASSLTEATTYEQYF
J gene: TRBJ2-7
CDR3 length: 15
V gene: TRBV5-1

CDR3 protein: CASSLSQRGITDTQYF
J gene: TRBJ2-3
CDR3 length: 16
V gene: TRBV7-2

CDR3 protein: CASSQPDTGKRGEAFF
J gene: TRBJ1-1
CDR3 length: 16
V gene: TRBV4-1

CDR3 protein: CASGQGVYSTGELFF
J gene: TRBJ2-2
CDR3 length: 15
V gene: TRBV27